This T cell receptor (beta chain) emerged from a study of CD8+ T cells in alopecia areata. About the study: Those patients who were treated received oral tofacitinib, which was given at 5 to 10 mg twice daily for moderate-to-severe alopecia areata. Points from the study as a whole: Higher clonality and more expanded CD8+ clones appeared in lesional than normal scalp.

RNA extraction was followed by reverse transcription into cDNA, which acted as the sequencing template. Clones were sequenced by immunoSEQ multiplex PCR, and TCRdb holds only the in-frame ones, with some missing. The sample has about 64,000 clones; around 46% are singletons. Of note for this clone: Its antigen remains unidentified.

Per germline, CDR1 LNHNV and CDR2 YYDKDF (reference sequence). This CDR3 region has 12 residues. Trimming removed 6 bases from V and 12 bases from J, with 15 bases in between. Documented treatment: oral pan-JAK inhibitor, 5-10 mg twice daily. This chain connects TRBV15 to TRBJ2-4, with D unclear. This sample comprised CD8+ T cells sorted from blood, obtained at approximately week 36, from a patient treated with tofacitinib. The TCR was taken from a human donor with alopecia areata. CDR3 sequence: CATRDQAPTQYF. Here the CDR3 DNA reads TGTGCCACCAGAGACCAGGCCCCAACTCAGTACTTC.